The subject of this entry is one TCR beta chain. J lost 1 base, V lost 8 bases, and 3 bases had no gene match. Germline V gene data show CDR1 as MNHNY and CDR2 as SVGAGI (reference sequence). The length of the CDR3 is 14 residues. Libraries were prepared by immunoSEQ multiplex PCR; TCRdb keeps only in-frame clonotypes and omits some of them. The sample has over 2 million clones; about 95% are singletons. These data originate in a study of shared clonotypes between healthy human individuals. Positive CCR7 selection of CD45RO-negative cells yielded the naive CD8 cells, and terminally differentiated effector memory CD45RA+ cells were excluded.

This chain links TRBV6-6 with TRBJ2-2; 8 nucleotides line up with TRBD1. Input material: naive CD8+ T cells sorted from blood. This TCR was sampled from a man aged 18 to 35 in good health. DNA of the CDR3: TGTGCCAGCGTAGGGACAGGGAACACCGGGGAGCTGTTTTTT. The encoded protein is CASVGTGNTGELFF.